Below are 16 T cell receptor beta chains sequenced from a single sample in a study of identical twins. TCRdb processed the 5' RACE reads anew with MiXCR; each CDR3 protein has one entry. The sample has some 240,000 distinct CDR3 sequences; about 10% are singletons. Sequencing was carried out using memory T cells sorted from blood. The origin of the receptors is a man aged 45-65 years in good health.

CDR3 sequence: CSARDQDREGFQPQHF. In DNA form, the CDR3 reads TGCAGTGCTAGAGACCAAGACAGGGAAGGCTTTCAGCCCCAGCATTTT. The rearrangement uses TRBV20-1 and TRBJ1-5; 7 bases are a match to TRBD1. This CDR3 has 16 amino acids. V dropped 0 bases and J dropped 6; count of bases not matched to a gene: 11. The germline CDR1 and CDR2 sequences are DFQATT and SNEGSKA (reference sequence).

This clonotype was observed at least ten times. The chain has TRBV4-3 and TRBJ2-7; 9 bases line up with TRBD1. The CDR3 totals 17 residues. Germline assignment: CDR1 LGHNA and CDR2 YSLEER. Trimming cost V 0 bases and J 1 base; bases outside gene matches: 7. As DNA, the CDR3 is TGCGCCAGCAGCCAAGAAGCTTTTGGGACAGGGTCCTACGAGCAGTACTTC. Amino acid sequence: CASSQEAFGTGSYEQYF.

There are many counts of this clonotype. The rearrangement joins TRBV12-3 or TRBV12-4 to TRBJ1-4, with a possible D match to TRBD1 (6 bases). The V and J ends lost 5 bases and 3 bases respectively, with 22 bases between them. CDR3 length equals 18 residues. CDR3 loop: CASSLRWDTARANEKLFF. The CDR3 DNA reads TGTGCCAGCAGTCTTCGCTGGGACACCGCGCGCGCTAATGAAAAACTGTTTTTT.

This clonotype has a count of ten or more. The gene calls are TRBV20-1 and TRBJ2-7; D possibly uses TRBD1 or TRBD2 (5 bases each). Trimming pared 3 bases from V and 5 bases from J, leaving 11 bases between. The CDR3 spans 12 residues. Per germline, CDR1 DFQATT and CDR2 SNEGSKA (reference sequence). This CDR3 reads CSASRRGDEQYF. CDR3 nucleotide sequence: TGCAGTGCTAGCCGCCGGGGCGACGAGCAGTACTTC.

This clonotype came up many times. The rearrangement uses TRBV5-6 and TRBJ2-5, with TRBD2 as a possible D gene (6 bases). CDR3 length: 17 amino acids. V was cut by 1 base and J by 4 bases, with 20 bases left in between. Germline-derived CDR1 and CDR2 are SGHDT and YYEEEE. Here the CDR3 DNA reads TGTGCCAGCAGCTTGTGGGGACTCTCTTCCCTAAGAGAGACCCAGTACTTC. Residues: CASSLWGLSSLRETQYF.

This chain links TRBV18 with TRBJ2-7; 8 bases are a match to TRBD1. The V gene's germline CDR1 is KGHSH and CDR2 LQKENI. Trimming took 2 bases from V and 4 from J; bases not matched to a gene: 7. The CDR3 sequence is 15 residues long. The CDR3: CASSPSDRGRYEQYF. CDR3 coding DNA: TGTGCCAGCTCACCATCTGACAGGGGCCGATACGAGCAGTACTTC.

The chain uses TRBV19 and TRBJ1-5, with D possibly matching TRBD1 (6 bases). The CDR3 sequence is 15 residues long. Trimming cost V 5 bases and J 2 bases, with 13 bases left between them. Germline V lookup: CDR1 LNHDA, CDR2 SQIVND (reference sequence). The CDR3 sequence: CASSPGHIGNQPQHF. The CDR3 bases are TGTGCCAGTAGTCCGGGACACATCGGCAATCAGCCCCAGCATTTT.

This clonotype appeared many times. The CDR3 nucleotides are TGTGCCATCAGTGATATTGGGGCGGGTGAGCAGTTCTTC. Translation: CAISDIGAGEQFF. V and J are TRBV10-3 and TRBJ2-1; D is possibly TRBD1 or TRBD2 (5 bases each). Trimming stripped 3 bases from V and 9 bases from J, with 12 bases between. This CDR3 contains 13 residues. Germline CDR1 ENHRY, CDR2 SYGVKD.

This clonotype has ten or more counts. The chain recombines TRBV9 with TRBJ2-2, with D uncertain. V was shortened by 0 bases and J by 4 bases, with 7 bases between the two germline ends. CDR1 SGDLS and CDR2 YYNGEE come from the germline V gene. The CDR3 has 14 amino acids. The chain's CDR3 is CASSVETTTGELFF. CDR3 sequence (DNA): TGTGCCAGCAGCGTAGAAACGACCACCGGGGAGCTGTTTTTT.

This clonotype was picked up many times. The chain links TRBV12-3 or TRBV12-4 to TRBJ2-3; 7 positions agree with TRBD1. Germline trimming cut 2 bases from V and 6 bases from J; bases unmatched to any gene: 2. The CDR3 contains 13 residues. The CDR3 nucleotides read TGTGCCAGCAGTTTAAACAGGGGTGATACGCAGTATTTT. Translating gives CASSLNRGDTQYF.

There are many counts of this clonotype. This chain connects TRBV10-2 to TRBJ2-1; 15 bases match TRBD2. J was trimmed by 9 bases and V by 6 bases; bases with no gene match: 9. Germline loops: CDR1 WSHSY, CDR2 SAAADI. The CDR3 has 16 amino acids. The CDR3 region is CASRGLAGGPQGEQFF. The CDR3 region has the DNA TGCGCCAGCAGAGGACTAGCGGGAGGGCCCCAGGGTGAGCAGTTCTTC.

This clonotype was seen ten or more times. The chain employs TRBV27 and TRBJ1-5, with 7 positions matching TRBD1. With 4 bases clipped from V and 0 bases from J, the junction kept 6 bases outside the gene matches. This CDR3 contains 16 residues. Germline lookup yields CDR1 MNHEY and CDR2 SMNVEV (reference sequence). This CDR3 is CASSSTGVSSNQPQHF. CDR3 DNA sequence: TGTGCCAGCAGTTCCACAGGGGTCTCTAGCAATCAGCCCCAGCATTTT.

This clonotype was seen repeatedly, ten times or more. This rearrangement joins TRBV12-3 or TRBV12-4 to TRBJ1-3; D not certain. Trimming cost V 8 bases and J 4 bases, with 15 bases left between them. This CDR3 comprises 14 residues. The CDR3 reads CASGLRTRGNTIYF. In DNA form, the CDR3 reads TGTGCCAGCGGCTTGAGGACGCGAGGAAACACCATATATTTT.

A few counts support this clonotype. V gene TRBV20-1 combines with J gene TRBJ2-1; 11 bases are a match to TRBD2. V was clipped by 7 bases and J by 3 bases; unmatched bases: 11. The CDR3 loop spans 16 amino acids. Germline V gene lookup returns CDR1 DFQATT and CDR2 SNEGSKA (reference sequence). In nucleotides, the CDR3 is TGCAGTGTAGATACTACTAGCGGGAGAGACTACAATGAGCAGTTCTTC. As protein: CSVDTTSGRDYNEQFF.

Concerning this clonotype itself: A read error may be the cause here, since a much bigger clone is one base away. The chain joins TRBV7-2 to TRBJ2-6; 10 bases line up with TRBD2. The J segment lost 2 bases and the V segment lost 1 base, leaving 5 bases of the junction unmatched. Germline values: CDR1 SGHTA, CDR2 FQGNSA. The CDR3 runs to 18 residues. This CDR3 reads CASSLVRAGGPGANVLTF. As DNA, the CDR3 is TGTGCCAGCAGCTTAGTGCGAGCGGGGGGGCCTGGGGCCAACGTCCTGACTTTC.

In its sample, this clonotype was seen many times. The CDR3 bases are TGCGCCAGCAGCACCATACCCGGGATAGCCAAAAACATTCAGTACTTC. Amino acids: CASSTIPGIAKNIQYF. The genes are TRBV5-1 and TRBJ2-4, with a weak D call TRBD2 (5 bases). V was pared by 4 bases and J by 0 bases, with 14 bases between. The V gene's germline CDR1 is SGHRS and CDR2 YFSETQ. This CDR3 has 16 amino acids.